Sequencing of this T cell receptor (beta chain) was carried out in a study of T cells in Graves' hyperthyroidism and ophthalmopathy. Amplified TCR beta CDR3 regions derived from RNA transcripts. The TCR CDR3 first-round RT-PCR relied on the HTBI primer set. TCRdb re-analysed the multiplex PCR reads in MiXCR, keeping a single row per CDR3 protein. This sample carries under 400,000 distinct CDR3 sequences, roughly 18% of them seen once, and the ten largest clones take about 16%. There are many counts of this clonotype. The germline V gene encodes CDR1 MDHEN and CDR2 SYDVKM. The trim removed 5 bases at V and 1 base at J, leaving 7 bases unmatched. The CDR3 spans 15 residues. Patients were excluded for uncontrolled infection, other autoimmune disease, pregnancy or lactation. On the basis of clinical symptoms, serum thyroxine and TRAb, thyroid ultrasound and orbital computed tomography, diagnoses were made.

This rearrangement joins TRBV28 to TRBJ1-2; the match to TRBD1 covers 7 bases. The sample comprised blood. This clonotype was sampled from a woman between 35 and 50 years old with Graves' ophthalmopathy. CDR3 nucleotide sequence: TGTGCCAGCAGTCCCGGACAGGAGGGTAACTATGGCTACACCTTC. Translated: CASSPGQEGNYGYTF.